Presented here are 9 T cell receptor beta chains from one specimen sequenced in a study of blood T cell repertoires in COVID-19. Some clones are missing from TCRdb's copy, which holds only in-frame ones; the method was immunoSEQ multiplex PCR. The profile shows about 140,000 clones, about 87% of them singletons. The sequenced sample was peripheral blood. Every receptor here comes from a man in his sixties with active or convalescent COVID-19.

The V call is TRBV6-5, the J call TRBJ2-1; 8 bases map to TRBD1. This CDR3 has 14 amino acids. V trimming: 2 bases; J trimming: 12 bases; junction bases outside the gene matches: 9. CDR1 is MNHEY, CDR2 SVGAGI, per germline. Here the CDR3 reads CASSYGQGEHRQFF. CDR3 DNA sequence: TGTGCCAGCAGTTACGGACAGGGTGAGCATAGGCAGTTCTTC.

The rearrangement uses TRBV5-6 and TRBJ2-3; 10 nucleotides match TRBD2. The CDR3 totals 16 residues. Looked up from germline, CDR1 is SGHDT and CDR2 is YYEEEE. V lost 4 bases and J lost 0; bases outside the gene matches: 5. This CDR3 is CASSGGLAVSTDTQYF. DNA of the CDR3: TGTGCCAGCAGCGGCGGACTAGCGGTGAGCACAGATACGCAGTATTTT.

J is TRBJ1-2 and V is TRBV6-5, with D unclear. This CDR3 spans 13 amino acids. The V end was cut by 8 bases, the J end by 3 bases, with 13 bases between. Germline-derived CDR1 and CDR2 are MNHEY and SVGAGI. This CDR3 is CASCGNNHYGYTF. For the CDR3, the DNA is TGTGCCAGCTGCGGCAACAACCACTATGGCTACACCTTC.

V usage is TRBV30 and J usage is TRBJ1-2; no clear D. Germline V gene data show CDR1 as GTSNPN and CDR2 as SVGIG (reference sequence). The CDR3 contains 12 residues. V was shortened by 3 bases and J by 2 bases, with 7 bases between the two germline ends. The CDR3 sequence is CAWSSGNYGYTF. CDR3 sequence (DNA): TGTGCCTGGAGCTCGGGAAACTATGGCTACACCTTC.

This clone turned up a few times. This chain links TRBV6-5 with TRBJ2-7, with 11 bases aligning to TRBD1. The CDR3 contains 15 residues. Trimming removed 6 bases from V and 0 bases from J; junction bases left unmatched: 4. CDR1 and CDR2 (germline): MNHEY, SVGAGI. CDR3 residues: CASRAGTGGSYEQYF. For the CDR3, the DNA is TGTGCCAGCAGGGCCGGGACAGGGGGCTCCTACGAGCAGTACTTC.

This chain links TRBV7-8 with TRBJ2-6; no definite D call. The CDR3 contains 16 residues. Germline V CDR1 and CDR2: SGHVS, FQNEAQ. The V end was cut by 2 bases, the J end by 3 bases, with 11 bases between. In DNA form, the CDR3 reads TGTGCCAGCAGCTTAAATCTGGTCAGTGGGGCCAACGTCCTGACTTTC. Translated: CASSLNLVSGANVLTF.

This clone was counted a single time. This chain joins TRBV5-1 and TRBJ1-4, with D uncertain. The CDR3 runs to 13 residues. Germline CDR1 and CDR2: SGHRS and YFSETQ. Trimming shortened V by 0 bases and J by 5 bases, and 5 bases separated the two germline ends. The CDR3 spells CASSLDLNEKLFF. CDR3 in DNA: TGCGCCAGCAGCTTGGACCTAAATGAAAAACTGTTTTTT.

The chain has TRBV3-1 (or the pseudogene TRBV3-2) and TRBJ1-3; D is undetermined. The V and J ends lost 3 bases and 2 bases respectively, with 11 bases between them. This CDR3 contains 15 residues. Germline loops: CDR1 LGHDT, CDR2 YNNKEL (reference sequence). The CDR3 DNA reads as TGTGCCAGCAGCCATTCATCGGGGACTGGAAACACCATATATTTT. Its translation is CASSHSSGTGNTIYF.

The chain joins TRBV7-2 to TRBJ2-3; 10 nucleotides match TRBD2. Germline lookup yields CDR1 SGHTA and CDR2 FQGNSA. J lost 1 base, V lost 6 bases, and 7 bases had no gene match. This CDR3 contains 16 residues. CDR3 sequence reads: CASSPSGRVRTDTQYF. CDR3 bases: TGTGCCAGCAGTCCCAGCGGGAGGGTACGCACAGATACGCAGTATTTT.